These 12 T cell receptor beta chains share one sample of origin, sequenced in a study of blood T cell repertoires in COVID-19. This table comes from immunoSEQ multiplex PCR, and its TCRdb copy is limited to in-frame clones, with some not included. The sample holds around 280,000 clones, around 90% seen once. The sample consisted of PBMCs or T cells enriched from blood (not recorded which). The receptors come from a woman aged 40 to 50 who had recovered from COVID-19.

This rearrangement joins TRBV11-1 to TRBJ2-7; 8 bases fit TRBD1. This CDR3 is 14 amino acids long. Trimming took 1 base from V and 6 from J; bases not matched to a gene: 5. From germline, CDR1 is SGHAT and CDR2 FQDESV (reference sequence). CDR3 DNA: TGTGCCAGCAGCTTAGTGGGACAGGCGGTCGAGCAGTACTTC. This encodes CASSLVGQAVEQYF.

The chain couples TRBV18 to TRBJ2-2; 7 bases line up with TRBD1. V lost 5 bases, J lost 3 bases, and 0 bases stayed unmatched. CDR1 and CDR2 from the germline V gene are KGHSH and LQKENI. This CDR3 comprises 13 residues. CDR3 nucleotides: TGTGCCAGCTCAGACAGGGACACCGGGGAGCTGTTTTTT. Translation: CASSDRDTGELFF.

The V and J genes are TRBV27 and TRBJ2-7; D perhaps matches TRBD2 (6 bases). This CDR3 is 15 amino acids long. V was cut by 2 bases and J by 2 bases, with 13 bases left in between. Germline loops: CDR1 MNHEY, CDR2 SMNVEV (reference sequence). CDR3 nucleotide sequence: TGTGCCAGCAGTTTAACCGGGACGGGAGCCTACGAGCAGTACTTC. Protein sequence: CASSLTGTGAYEQYF.

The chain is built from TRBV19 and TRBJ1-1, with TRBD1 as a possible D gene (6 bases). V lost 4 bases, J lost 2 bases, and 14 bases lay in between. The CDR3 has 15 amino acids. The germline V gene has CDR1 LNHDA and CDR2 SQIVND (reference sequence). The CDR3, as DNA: TGTGCCAGTAGTAAACGACAGGACTTTAACACTGAAGCTTTCTTT. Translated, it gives CASSKRQDFNTEAFF. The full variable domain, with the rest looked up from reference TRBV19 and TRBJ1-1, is DGGITQSPKYLFRKEGQNVTLSCEQNLNHDAMYWYRQDPGQGLRLIYYSQIVNDFQKGDIAEGYSVSREKKESFPLTVTSAQKNPTAFYLCASSKRQDFNTEAFFGQGTRLTVV.

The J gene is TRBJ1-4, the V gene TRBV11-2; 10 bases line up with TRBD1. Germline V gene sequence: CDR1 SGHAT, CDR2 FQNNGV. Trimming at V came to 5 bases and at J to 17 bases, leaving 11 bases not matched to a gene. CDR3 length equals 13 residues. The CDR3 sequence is CASSLPGGQGLFF. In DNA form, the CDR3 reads TGTGCCAGCAGCCTCCCCGGGGGACAGGGGTTATTTTTT.

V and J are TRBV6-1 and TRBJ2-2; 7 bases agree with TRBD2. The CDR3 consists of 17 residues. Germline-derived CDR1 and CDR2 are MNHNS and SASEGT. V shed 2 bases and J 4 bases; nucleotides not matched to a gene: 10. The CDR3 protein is CASSEYGLAVTTGELFF. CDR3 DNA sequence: TGTGCCAGCAGTGAATATGGGCTAGCGGTCACCACCGGGGAGCTGTTTTTT.

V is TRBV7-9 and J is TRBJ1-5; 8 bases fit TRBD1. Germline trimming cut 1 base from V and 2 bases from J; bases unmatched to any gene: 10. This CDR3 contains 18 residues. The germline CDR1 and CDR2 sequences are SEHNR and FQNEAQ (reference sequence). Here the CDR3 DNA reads TGTGCCAGCAGCTTAGGGCCCACGAGGGGACAGGGCAATCAGCCCCAGCATTTT. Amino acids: CASSLGPTRGQGNQPQHF.

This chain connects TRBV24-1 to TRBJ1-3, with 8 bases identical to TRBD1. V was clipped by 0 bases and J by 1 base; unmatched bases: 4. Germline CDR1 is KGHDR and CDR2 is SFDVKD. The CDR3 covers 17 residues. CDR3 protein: CATSDLLQGVSGNTIYF. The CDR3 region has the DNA TGTGCCACCAGTGATTTGCTACAGGGGGTATCTGGAAACACCATATATTTT.

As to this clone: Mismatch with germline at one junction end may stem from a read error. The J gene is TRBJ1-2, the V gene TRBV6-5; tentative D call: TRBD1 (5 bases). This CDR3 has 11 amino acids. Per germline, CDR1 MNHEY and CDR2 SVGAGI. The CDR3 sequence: CASTYGGDYTF. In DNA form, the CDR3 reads TGTGCCAGCACTTACGGGGGGGACTACACCTTC.

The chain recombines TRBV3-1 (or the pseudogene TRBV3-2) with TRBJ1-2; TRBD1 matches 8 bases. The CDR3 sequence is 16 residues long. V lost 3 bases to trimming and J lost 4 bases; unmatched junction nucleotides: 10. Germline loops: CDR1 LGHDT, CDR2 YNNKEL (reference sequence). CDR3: CASSQARGRRSYGYTF. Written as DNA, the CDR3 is TGTGCCAGCAGCCAGGCCAGGGGGCGCCGGTCCTATGGCTACACCTTC.

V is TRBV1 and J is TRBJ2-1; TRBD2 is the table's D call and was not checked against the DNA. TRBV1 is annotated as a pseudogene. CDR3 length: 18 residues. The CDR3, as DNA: TGCACCAGCAGCCAAGATCCTCGTCCAGCGGGAGTCATCCATGAGCAGTTCTTC. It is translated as CTSSQDPRPAGVIHEQFF.

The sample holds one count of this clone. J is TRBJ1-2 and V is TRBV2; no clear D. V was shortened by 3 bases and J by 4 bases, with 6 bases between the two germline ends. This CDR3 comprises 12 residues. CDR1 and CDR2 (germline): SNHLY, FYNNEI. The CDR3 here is CASSDNGYGYTF. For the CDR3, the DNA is TGTGCCAGCAGTGACAACGGCTATGGCTACACCTTC.